The 3 T cell receptor beta chains presented below share a single source sample, sequenced in a study of blood T cell repertoires in COVID-19. Repertoires were generated with immunoSEQ multiplex PCR, while TCRdb's copy carries only in-frame clones and drops some. The sample includes about 69,000 clones, 90% seen only once; the top ten take around 5.3%. Material for sequencing was peripheral blood. Every receptor here comes from a man aged 50-60 years with acute or convalescent COVID-19.

This sequence joins TRBV5-1 and TRBJ1-2, with D uncertain. There are 12 residues in the CDR3. The germline V gene has CDR1 SGHRS and CDR2 YFSETQ. V was shortened by 5 bases and J by 1 base, with 6 bases between the two germline ends. The DNA of the CDR3 is TGCGCCAGCAGGGTCTATAACTATGGCTACACCTTC. Residues: CASRVYNYGYTF.

This rearrangement joins TRBV11-2 to TRBJ2-7; 8 bases map to TRBD1. The germline V gene has CDR1 SGHAT and CDR2 FQNNGV. The CDR3 is made up of 17 amino acids. With V trimmed by 7 bases and J by 4 bases, 18 bases remained unmatched. This CDR3 is CASNPPAVRTGIYEQYF. Written as DNA, the CDR3 is TGTGCCAGCAACCCACCCGCGGTCAGGACAGGGATTTACGAGCAGTACTTC. The full variable domain, completed using reference TRBV11-2 and TRBJ2-7, is EAGVAQSPRYKIIEKRQSVAFWCNPISGHATLYWYQQILGQGPKLLIQFQNNGVVDDSQLPKDRFSAERLKGVDSTLKIQPAKLEDSAVYLCASNPPAVRTGIYEQYFGPGTRLTVT.

This chain uses TRBV24-1 with TRBJ1-5; 7 positions match TRBD1. With V trimmed by 6 bases and J by 6 bases, 4 bases remained unmatched. This CDR3 comprises 13 residues. CDR1 is KGHDR, CDR2 SFDVKD, per germline. The CDR3 here is CATSKGAGQPQHF. CDR3 nucleotide sequence: TGTGCCACCAGTAAGGGGGCCGGTCAGCCCCAGCATTTT.